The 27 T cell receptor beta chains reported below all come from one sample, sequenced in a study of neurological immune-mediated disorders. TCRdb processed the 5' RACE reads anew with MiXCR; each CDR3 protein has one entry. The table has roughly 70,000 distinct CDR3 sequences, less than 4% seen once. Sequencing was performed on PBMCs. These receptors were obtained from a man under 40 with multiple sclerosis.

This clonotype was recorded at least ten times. CDR3 residues: CASSPRGRAVSSYEQYF. CDR3 nucleotides: TGTGCCAGCAGCCCACGGGGGAGGGCTGTTAGCTCCTACGAGCAGTACTTC. The chain recombines TRBV5-6 with TRBJ2-7; 7 bases fit TRBD2. The germline V gene has CDR1 SGHDT and CDR2 YYEEEE. The length of the CDR3 is 17 residues. The V gene end was trimmed by 4 bases and the J gene end by 0 bases; junction bases not matched to a gene: 13.

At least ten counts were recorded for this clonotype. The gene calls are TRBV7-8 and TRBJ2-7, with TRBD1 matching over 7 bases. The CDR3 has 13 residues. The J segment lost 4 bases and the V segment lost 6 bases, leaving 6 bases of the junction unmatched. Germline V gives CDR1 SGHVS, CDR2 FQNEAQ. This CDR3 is CASSIGGRYEQYF. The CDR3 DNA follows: TGTGCCAGCAGTATAGGGGGCAGGTACGAGCAGTACTTC. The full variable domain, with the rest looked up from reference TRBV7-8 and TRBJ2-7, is GAGVSQSPRYKVAKRGQDVALRCDPISGHVSLFWYQQALGQGPEFLTYFQNEAQLDKSGLPSDRFFAERPEGSVSTLKIQRTQQEDSAVYLCASSIGGRYEQYFGPGTRLTVT.

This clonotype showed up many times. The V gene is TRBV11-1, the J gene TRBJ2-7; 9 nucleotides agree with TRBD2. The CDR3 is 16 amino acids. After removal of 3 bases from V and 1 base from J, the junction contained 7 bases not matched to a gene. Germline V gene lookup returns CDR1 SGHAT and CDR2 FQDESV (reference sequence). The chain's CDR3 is CASSLGLAGPSYEQYF. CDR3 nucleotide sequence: TGTGCCAGCAGCTTGGGTCTAGCGGGGCCGTCCTACGAGCAGTACTTC.

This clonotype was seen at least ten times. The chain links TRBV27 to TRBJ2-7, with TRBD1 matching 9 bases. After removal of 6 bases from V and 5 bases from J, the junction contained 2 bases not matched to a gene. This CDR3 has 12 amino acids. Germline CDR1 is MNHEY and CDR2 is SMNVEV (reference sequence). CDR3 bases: TGTGCCAGCAGGGACAGGGGCCACGAGCAGTACTTC. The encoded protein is CASRDRGHEQYF.

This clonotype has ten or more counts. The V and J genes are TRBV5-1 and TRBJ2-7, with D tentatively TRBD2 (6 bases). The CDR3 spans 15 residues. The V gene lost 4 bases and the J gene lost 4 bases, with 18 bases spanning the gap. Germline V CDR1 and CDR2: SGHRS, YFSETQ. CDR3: CASSPTGVASYEQYF. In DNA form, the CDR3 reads TGCGCCAGCAGCCCGACGGGGGTAGCTTCTTACGAGCAGTACTTC. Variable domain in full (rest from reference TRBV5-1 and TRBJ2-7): KAGVTQTPRYLIKTRGQQVTLSCSPISGHRSVSWYQQTPGQGLQFLFEYFSETQRNKGNFPGRFSGRQFSNSRSEMNVSTLELGDSALYLCASSPTGVASYEQYFGPGTRLTVT.

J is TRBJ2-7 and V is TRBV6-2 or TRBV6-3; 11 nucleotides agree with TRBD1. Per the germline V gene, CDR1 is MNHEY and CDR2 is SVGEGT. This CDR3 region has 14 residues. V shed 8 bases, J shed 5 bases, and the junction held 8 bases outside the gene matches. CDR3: CASSPGQGVNEQYF. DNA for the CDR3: TGTGCCAGCTCTCCGGGACAGGGGGTGAACGAGCAGTACTTC.

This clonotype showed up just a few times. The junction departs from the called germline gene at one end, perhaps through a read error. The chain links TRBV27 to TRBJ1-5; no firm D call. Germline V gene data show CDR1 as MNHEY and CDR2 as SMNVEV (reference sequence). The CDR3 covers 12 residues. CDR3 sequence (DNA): TGTGCCAGCAGCCTCCTGGGTCAGCCCCAGAATTTT. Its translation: CASSLLGQPQNF.

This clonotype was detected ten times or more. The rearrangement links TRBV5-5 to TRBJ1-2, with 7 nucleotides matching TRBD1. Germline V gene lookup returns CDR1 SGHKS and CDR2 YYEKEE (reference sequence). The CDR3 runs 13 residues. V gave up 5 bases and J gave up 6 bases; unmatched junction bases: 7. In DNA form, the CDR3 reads TGTGCCAGCAGGACCGGGACAGTAGATGGCTACACCTTC. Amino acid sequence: CASRTGTVDGYTF.

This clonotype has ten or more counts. The DNA of the CDR3 is TGCAGTGCTAGATCCCCCCTAGCGGGGGTCTACGAGCAGTACTTC. This sequence encodes CSARSPLAGVYEQYF. This chain uses TRBV20-1 with TRBJ2-7; TRBD2 matches at 10 bases. V dropped 2 bases and J dropped 3; count of bases not matched to a gene: 7. The CDR3 extends over 15 amino acids. Germline assignment: CDR1 DFQATT and CDR2 SNEGSKA (reference sequence).

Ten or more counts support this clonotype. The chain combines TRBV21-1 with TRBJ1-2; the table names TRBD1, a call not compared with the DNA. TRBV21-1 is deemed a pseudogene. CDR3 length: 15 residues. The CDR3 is CASSNVVGRAYGYTF. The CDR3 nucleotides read TGTGCCAGCAGCAATGTGGTGGGGCGAGCCTATGGCTACACCTTC.

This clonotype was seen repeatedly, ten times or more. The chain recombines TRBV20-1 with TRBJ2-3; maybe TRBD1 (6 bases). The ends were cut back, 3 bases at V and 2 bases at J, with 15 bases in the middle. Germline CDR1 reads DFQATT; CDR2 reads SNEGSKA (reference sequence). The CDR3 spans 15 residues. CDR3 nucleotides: TGCAGTGCTAGCAGGACAGTTCTAATCACAGATACGCAGTATTTT. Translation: CSASRTVLITDTQYF.

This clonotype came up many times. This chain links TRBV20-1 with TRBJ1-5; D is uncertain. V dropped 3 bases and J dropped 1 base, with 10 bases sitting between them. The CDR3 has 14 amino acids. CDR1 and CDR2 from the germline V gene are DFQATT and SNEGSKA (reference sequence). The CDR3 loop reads CSASSPSSNQPQHF. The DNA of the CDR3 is TGCAGTGCTAGCAGTCCTTCGAGCAATCAGCCCCAGCATTTT.

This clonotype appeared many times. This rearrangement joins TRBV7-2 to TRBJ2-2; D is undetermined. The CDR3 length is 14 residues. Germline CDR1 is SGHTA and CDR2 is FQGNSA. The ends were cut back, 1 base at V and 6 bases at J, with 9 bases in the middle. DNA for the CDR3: TGTGCCAGCAGCTTAGATCCGCGGTCCGGGGAGCTGTTTTTT. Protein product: CASSLDPRSGELFF.

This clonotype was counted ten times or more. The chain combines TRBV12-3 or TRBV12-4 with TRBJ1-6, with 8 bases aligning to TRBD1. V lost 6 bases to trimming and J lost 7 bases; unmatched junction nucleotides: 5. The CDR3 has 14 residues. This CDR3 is CASRTTGANSPLHF. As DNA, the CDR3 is TGTGCCAGCAGAACGACAGGGGCCAATTCACCCCTCCACTTT.

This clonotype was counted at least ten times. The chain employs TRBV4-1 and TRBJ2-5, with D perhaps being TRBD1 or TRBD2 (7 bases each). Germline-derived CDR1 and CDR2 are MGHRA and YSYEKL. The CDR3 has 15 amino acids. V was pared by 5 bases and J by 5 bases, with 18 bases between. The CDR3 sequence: CASSLREGAGETQYF. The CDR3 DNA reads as TGCGCCAGCAGCTTAAGGGAGGGGGCGGGGGAGACCCAGTACTTC.

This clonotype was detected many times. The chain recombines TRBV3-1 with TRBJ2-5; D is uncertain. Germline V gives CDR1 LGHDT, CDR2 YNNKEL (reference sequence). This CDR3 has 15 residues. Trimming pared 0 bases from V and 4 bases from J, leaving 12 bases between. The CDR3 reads CASSQEVGFVETQYF. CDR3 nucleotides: TGTGCCAGCAGCCAAGAAGTGGGATTTGTAGAGACCCAGTACTTC.

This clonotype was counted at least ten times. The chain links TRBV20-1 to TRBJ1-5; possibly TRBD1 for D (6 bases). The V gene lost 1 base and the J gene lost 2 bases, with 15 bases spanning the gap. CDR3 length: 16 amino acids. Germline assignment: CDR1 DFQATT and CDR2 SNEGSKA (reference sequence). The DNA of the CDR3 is TGCAGTGCTAGAGGTCTGGGGGCGGGTGGCAATCAGCCCCAGCATTTT. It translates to CSARGLGAGGNQPQHF.

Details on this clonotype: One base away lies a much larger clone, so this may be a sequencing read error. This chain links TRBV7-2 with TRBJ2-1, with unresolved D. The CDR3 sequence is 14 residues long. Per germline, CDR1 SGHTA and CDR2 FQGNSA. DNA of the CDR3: TGTGCCAGCAGCTTATTGATGGGATCCAATGAGAAGTTCTTC. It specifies CASSLLMGSNEKFF.

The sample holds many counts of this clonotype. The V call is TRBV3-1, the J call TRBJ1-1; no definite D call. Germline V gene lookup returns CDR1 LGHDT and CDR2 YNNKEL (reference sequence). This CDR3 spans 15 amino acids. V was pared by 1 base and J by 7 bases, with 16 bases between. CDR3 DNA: TGTGCCAGCAGCCAAGTAGGCGGTCAGGTCCGTGAAGCTTTCTTT. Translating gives CASSQVGGQVREAFF.

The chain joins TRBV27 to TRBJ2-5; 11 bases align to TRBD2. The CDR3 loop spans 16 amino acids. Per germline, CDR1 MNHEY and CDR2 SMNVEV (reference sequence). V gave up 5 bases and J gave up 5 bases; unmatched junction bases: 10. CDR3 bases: TGTGCCAGCAGTAAGACACTAGCGGGGGACGGTGAGACCCAGTACTTC. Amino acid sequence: CASSKTLAGDGETQYF.

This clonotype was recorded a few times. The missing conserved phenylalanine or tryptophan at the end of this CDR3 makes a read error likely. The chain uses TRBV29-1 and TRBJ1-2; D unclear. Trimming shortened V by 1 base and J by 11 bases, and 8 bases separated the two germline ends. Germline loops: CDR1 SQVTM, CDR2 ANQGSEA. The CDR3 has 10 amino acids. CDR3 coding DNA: TGCAGCGTTGAAGCCCTCCGATACACCAAC. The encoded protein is CSVEALRYTN.

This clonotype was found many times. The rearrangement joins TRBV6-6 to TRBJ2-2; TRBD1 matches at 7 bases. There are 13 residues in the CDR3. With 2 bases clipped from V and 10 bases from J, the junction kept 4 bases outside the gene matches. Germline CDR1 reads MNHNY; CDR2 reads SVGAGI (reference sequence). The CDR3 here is CASSYLTGSELFF. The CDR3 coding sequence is TGTGCCAGCAGTTACCTGACAGGGTCGGAGCTGTTTTTT.

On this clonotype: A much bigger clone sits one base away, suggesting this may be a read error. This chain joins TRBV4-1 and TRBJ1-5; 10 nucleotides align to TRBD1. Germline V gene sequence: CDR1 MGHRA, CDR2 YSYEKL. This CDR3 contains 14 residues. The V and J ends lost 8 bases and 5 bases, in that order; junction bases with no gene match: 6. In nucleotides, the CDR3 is TGCGCCAGCGGTCAAGGGACAGGGGATCAGCCCCAGCATTTT. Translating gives CASGQGTGDQPQHF.

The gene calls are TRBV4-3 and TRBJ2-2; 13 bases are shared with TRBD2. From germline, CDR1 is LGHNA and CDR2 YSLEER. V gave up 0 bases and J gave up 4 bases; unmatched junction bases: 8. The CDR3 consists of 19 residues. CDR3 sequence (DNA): TGCGCCAGCAGCCAAGAACCACTAGCGGGGGGGCCTACCACCGGGGAGCTGTTTTTT. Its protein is CASSQEPLAGGPTTGELFF.

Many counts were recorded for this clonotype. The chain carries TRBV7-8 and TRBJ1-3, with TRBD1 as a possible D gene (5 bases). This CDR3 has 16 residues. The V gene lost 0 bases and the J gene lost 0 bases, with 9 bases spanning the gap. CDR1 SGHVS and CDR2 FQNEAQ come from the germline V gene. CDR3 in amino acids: CASSLASGYSGNTIYF. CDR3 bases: TGTGCCAGCAGCTTAGCTTCAGGGTACTCTGGAAACACCATATATTTT.

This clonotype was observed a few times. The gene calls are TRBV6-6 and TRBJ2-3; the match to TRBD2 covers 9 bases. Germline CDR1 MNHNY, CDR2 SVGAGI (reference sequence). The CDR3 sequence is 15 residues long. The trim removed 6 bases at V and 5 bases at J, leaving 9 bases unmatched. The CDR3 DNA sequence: TGTGCCAGCAGGGTGGGGCTAGCGGGGAGAGATACGCAGTATTTT. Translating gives CASRVGLAGRDTQYF.

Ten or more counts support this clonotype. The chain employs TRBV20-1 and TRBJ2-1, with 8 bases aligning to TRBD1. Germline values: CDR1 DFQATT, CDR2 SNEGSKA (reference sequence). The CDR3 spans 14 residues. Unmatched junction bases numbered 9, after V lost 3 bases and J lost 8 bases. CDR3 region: CSARAGQAGHEQFF. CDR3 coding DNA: TGCAGTGCTAGGGCGGGACAGGCCGGCCATGAGCAGTTCTTC.